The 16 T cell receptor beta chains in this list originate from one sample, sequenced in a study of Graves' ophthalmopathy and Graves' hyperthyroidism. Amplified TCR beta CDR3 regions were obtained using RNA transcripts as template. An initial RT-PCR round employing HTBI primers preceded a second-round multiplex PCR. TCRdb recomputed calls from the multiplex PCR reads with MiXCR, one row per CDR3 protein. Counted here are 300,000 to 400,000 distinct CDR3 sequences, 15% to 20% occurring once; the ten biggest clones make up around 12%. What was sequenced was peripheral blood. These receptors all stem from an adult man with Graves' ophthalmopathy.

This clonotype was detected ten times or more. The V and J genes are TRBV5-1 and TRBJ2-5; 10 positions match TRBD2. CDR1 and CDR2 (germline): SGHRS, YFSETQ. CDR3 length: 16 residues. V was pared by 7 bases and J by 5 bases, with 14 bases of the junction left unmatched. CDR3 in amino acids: CASYLTAGGRLETQYF. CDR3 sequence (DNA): TGCGCCAGCTATTTAACAGCGGGAGGGCGATTGGAGACCCAGTACTTC.

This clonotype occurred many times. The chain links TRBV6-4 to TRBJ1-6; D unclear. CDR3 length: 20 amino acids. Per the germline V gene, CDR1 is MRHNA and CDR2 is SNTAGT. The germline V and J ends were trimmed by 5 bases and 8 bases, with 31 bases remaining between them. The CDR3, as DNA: TGTGCCAGCAGTCCACTAATAAATACCGGGCCAGCCATCGGTGATTCACCCCTCCACTTT. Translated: CASSPLINTGPAIGDSPLHF.

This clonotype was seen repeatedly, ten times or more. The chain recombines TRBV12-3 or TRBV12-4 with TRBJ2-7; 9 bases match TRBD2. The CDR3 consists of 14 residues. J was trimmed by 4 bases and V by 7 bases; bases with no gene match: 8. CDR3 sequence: CASTPGTSYYEQYF. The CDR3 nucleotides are TGTGCCAGCACCCCCGGGACTAGCTATTACGAGCAGTACTTC.

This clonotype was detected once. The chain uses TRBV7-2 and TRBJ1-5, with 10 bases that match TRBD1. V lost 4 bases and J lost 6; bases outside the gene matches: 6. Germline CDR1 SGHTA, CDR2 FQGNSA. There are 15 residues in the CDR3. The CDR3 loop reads CASSSTGGRGQPQHF. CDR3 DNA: TGTGCCAGCAGCTCGACAGGGGGCAGGGGTCAGCCCCAGCATTTT.

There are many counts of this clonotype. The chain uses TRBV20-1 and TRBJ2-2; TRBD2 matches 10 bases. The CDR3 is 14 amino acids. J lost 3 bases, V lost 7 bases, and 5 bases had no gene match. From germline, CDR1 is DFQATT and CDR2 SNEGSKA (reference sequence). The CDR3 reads CSGSGRGYTGELFF. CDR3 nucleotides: TGCAGTGGGAGCGGGAGGGGATACACCGGGGAGCTGTTTTTT.

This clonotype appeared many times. CDR3 amino acids: CASSREGDRVGYTF. The CDR3 bases are TGTGCCAGCAGCCGGGAGGGGGACAGGGTTGGCTACACCTTC. The rearrangement uses TRBV25-1 and TRBJ1-2, with 9 bases aligning to TRBD1. This CDR3 spans 14 amino acids. The trim removed 6 bases at V and 7 bases at J, leaving 9 bases unmatched. From germline, CDR1 is MGHDK and CDR2 SYGVNS.

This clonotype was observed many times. The CDR3 DNA follows: TGTGCCAGCAGTTACTCGACGGGGGCGGTGAGCGGGGAGCTGTTTTTT. Amino acid sequence: CASSYSTGAVSGELFF. This chain joins TRBV6-5 and TRBJ2-2; perhaps D is TRBD1 or TRBD2 (6 bases each). This CDR3 spans 16 amino acids. CDR1 is MNHEY and CDR2 is SVGAGI in the germline V gene. V lost 0 bases, J lost 7 bases, and 15 bases lay in between.

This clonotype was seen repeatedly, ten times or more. Written as DNA, the CDR3 is TGTGCCAGCAGCTCCCAGAAGGCTAACTATGGCTACACCTTC. Protein sequence: CASSSQKANYGYTF. The chain employs TRBV7-9 and TRBJ1-2; D ambiguous. The length of the CDR3 is 14 residues. Germline values: CDR1 SEHNR, CDR2 FQNEAQ (reference sequence). V gave up 4 bases and J gave up 0 bases, with 9 bases separating them.

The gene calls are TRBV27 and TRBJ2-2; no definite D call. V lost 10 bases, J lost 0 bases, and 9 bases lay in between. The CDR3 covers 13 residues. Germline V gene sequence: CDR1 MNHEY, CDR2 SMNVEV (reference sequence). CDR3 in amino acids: CATSVANTGELFF. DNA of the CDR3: TGTGCCACCTCGGTAGCGAACACCGGGGAGCTGTTTTTT.

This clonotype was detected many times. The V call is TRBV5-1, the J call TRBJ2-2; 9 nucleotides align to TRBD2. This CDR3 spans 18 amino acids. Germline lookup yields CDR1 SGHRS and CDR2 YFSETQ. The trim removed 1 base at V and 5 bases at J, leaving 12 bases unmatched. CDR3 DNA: TGCGCCAGCAGCTTGCACGCGGGAGGGCCATCGGGAACCGGGGAGCTGTTTTTT. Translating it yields CASSLHAGGPSGTGELFF.

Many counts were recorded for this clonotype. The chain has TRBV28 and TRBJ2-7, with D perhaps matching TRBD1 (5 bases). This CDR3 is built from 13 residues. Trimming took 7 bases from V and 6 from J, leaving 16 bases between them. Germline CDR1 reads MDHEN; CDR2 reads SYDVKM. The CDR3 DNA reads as TGTGCCAGCAACAGACCGGACATTTTCGAGCAGTACTTC. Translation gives CASNRPDIFEQYF.

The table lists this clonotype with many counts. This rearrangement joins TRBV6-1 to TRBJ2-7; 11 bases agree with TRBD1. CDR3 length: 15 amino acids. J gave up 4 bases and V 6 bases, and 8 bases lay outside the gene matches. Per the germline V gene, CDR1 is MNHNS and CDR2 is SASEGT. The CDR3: CASSTTGTGGYEQYF. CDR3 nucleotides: TGTGCCAGCAGCACCACCGGGACAGGGGGGTACGAGCAGTACTTC.

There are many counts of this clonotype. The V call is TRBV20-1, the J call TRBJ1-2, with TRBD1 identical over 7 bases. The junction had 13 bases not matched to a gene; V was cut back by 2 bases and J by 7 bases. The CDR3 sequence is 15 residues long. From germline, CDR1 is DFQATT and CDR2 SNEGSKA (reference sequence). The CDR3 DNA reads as TGCAGTGCTAGACCCGCTGGCAGGACAGGCTTTGGCTACACCTTC. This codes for CSARPAGRTGFGYTF.

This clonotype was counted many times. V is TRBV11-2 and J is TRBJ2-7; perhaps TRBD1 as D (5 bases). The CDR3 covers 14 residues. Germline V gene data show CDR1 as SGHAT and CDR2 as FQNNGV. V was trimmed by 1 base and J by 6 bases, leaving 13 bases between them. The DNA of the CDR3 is TGTGCCAGCAGCTTAGTGGGGCGGACGTTCGAGCAGTACTTC. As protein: CASSLVGRTFEQYF.

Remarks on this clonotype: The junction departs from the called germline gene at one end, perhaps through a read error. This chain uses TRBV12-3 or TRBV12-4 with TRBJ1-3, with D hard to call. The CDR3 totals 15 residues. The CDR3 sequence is CASSPTMDKGNTISF. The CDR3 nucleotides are TGTGCCAGCAGTCCGACCATGGATAAAGGAAACACCATATCTTTT.

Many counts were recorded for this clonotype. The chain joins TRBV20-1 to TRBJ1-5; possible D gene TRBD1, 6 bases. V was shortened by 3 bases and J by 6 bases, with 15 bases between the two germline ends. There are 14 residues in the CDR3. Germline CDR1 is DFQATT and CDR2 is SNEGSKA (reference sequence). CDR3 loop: CSARWTERSQPQHF. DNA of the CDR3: TGCAGTGCTAGGTGGACAGAACGGAGTCAGCCCCAGCATTTT.